This entry concerns a single T cell receptor beta chain. Its matching antigen is unknown. Sample time point: week 3, after first cycle of checkpoint inhibitor. Immune-effector memory T cells were defined as CD3+ CD4- CD8+ CD45RA- CD45RO-high CD27- CCR7-. The repertoire was sequenced with immunoSEQ multiplex PCR; TCRdb's copy has only in-frame clones and lacks some. Among around 340 clones listed, over 80% were seen once. This specimen belongs to a study of blood T cell dynamics during melanoma immunotherapy. Findings of the study overall: Among sorted CD8+ subsets, immune-effector cells had the highest clonality and cell-free DNA similarity.

The sample consisted of CD8+ T cells from blood, taken from a patient treated with checkpoint blockade. The source of this sequence is a human donor with melanoma.

CDR3 in amino acids: CASTPNEGSNQPQHF. CDR3 sequence (DNA): TGTGCCAGCACCCCGAATGAGGGAAGCAATCAGCCCCAGCATTTT. This chain links TRBV6-6 with TRBJ1-5, with D unresolved. CDR3 length equals 15 residues. Trimming pared 7 bases from V and 1 base from J, leaving 14 bases between. CDR1 and CDR2 from the germline V gene are MNHNY and SVGAGI (reference sequence).